Shown below are 9 T cell receptor beta chains from a single sample sequenced in a study of cytomegalovirus exposure and HLA in healthy donors. Primers: 60 Vbeta forward and 13 Jbeta reverse. Clones were read by immunoSEQ multiplex PCR, and TCRdb kept only the in-frame ones, dropping some. Of around 120,000 clones listed, less than 20% are singletons. The sample was PBMCs. These receptors were obtained from a woman younger than 30 in good health and CMV-seronegative.

This clone was counted a few times. This rearrangement joins TRBV10-1 to TRBJ2-1, with 7 bases identical to TRBD2. After removal of 0 bases from V and 9 bases from J, the junction contained 8 bases not matched to a gene. Germline CDR1 and CDR2: WNHNN and SYGVQD (reference sequence). This CDR3 region has 15 residues. The CDR3 nucleotides read TGCGCCAGCAGTGAGTCGGGGGGAGGGTGGGGTGAGCAGTTCTTC. It translates to CASSESGGGWGEQFF.

The chain joins TRBV19 to TRBJ2-1; 12 positions agree with TRBD2. This CDR3 is 15 amino acids long. The trim removed 4 bases at V and 9 bases at J, leaving 7 bases unmatched. Germline CDR1 reads LNHDA; CDR2 reads SQIVND (reference sequence). The CDR3 DNA follows: TGTGCCAGTAGTAGCCCTAGCGGGGGGGCCGTTGAGCAGTTCTTC. This sequence encodes CASSSPSGGAVEQFF.

This clone has just a few counts. This chain links TRBV29-1 with TRBJ1-1, with D possibly being TRBD1 (6 bases). This CDR3 is built from 14 residues. CDR1 is SQVTM and CDR2 is ANQGSEA in the germline V gene. With 7 bases removed from V and 1 base from J, the gap between germline ends came to 16 bases. As DNA, the CDR3 is TGCAGCGGTAAGTCGACAGGCGGGAACACTGAAGCTTTCTTT. Its protein product is CSGKSTGGNTEAFF.

The rearrangement links TRBV28 to TRBJ2-7, with TRBD1 identical over 7 bases. CDR3 length: 15 residues. Germline V gene sequence: CDR1 MDHEN, CDR2 SYDVKM. Unmatched junction bases numbered 10, after V lost 4 bases and J lost 4 bases. CDR3 region: CASSWPEGQPYEQYF. The CDR3 DNA is TGTGCCAGCAGTTGGCCCGAGGGACAGCCTTACGAGCAGTACTTC.

This clone was counted only a few times. The V and J genes are TRBV4-1 and TRBJ2-1; 8 positions match TRBD2. Germline lookup yields CDR1 MGHRA and CDR2 YSYEKL. This CDR3 region has 15 residues. With V trimmed by 3 bases and J by 6 bases, 7 bases remained unmatched. For the CDR3, the DNA is TGCGCCAGCAGCCATTGGCGGGGGGAAGGCAATGAGCAGTTCTTC. Amino acids: CASSHWRGEGNEQFF.

The gene calls are TRBV6-5 and TRBJ2-5; TRBD2 is a possible D gene (5 bases). Germline assignment: CDR1 MNHEY and CDR2 SVGAGI. Trimming took off 5 bases at V and 3 bases at J, with 10 bases between the two ends. The CDR3 is made up of 13 amino acids. DNA of the CDR3: TGTGCCAGCAGTCTCACTAGAGAAGAGACCCAGTACTTC. Residues: CASSLTREETQYF.

This clone appeared a few times. This chain uses TRBV10-3 with TRBJ1-2, with TRBD1 identical over 7 bases. Germline V gene sequence: CDR1 ENHRY, CDR2 SYGVKD. V shed 5 bases, J shed 8 bases, and the junction held 8 bases outside the gene matches. CDR3 size: 13 residues. This CDR3 reads CAISYRGSDGYTF. The CDR3 region has the DNA TGTGCCATCAGTTACAGGGGAAGCGACGGCTACACCTTC.

To note about this clone: The sample carries other DNA sequences with the same CDR3. The chain couples TRBV18 to TRBJ2-5; the D gene is possibly TRBD2 (6 bases). Trimming stripped 3 bases from V and 3 bases from J, with 11 bases between. CDR1 and CDR2 (germline): KGHSH, LQKENI. The CDR3 is made up of 14 amino acids. CDR3 nucleotide sequence: TGTGCCAGCTCACCTCCCACGGGAGAAGAGACCCAGTACTTC. Translation gives CASSPPTGEETQYF.

The V gene is TRBV5-5, the J gene TRBJ1-2; a weak D match, TRBD1 (5 bases). The germline V gene has CDR1 SGHKS and CDR2 YYEKEE (reference sequence). This CDR3 contains 14 residues. The ends were cut back, 0 bases at V and 7 bases at J, with 13 bases in the middle. The CDR3 spells CASSLAGQGGGYTF. In DNA, the CDR3 is TGTGCCAGCAGCTTGGCCGGCCAGGGAGGTGGCTACACCTTC.